The entry below describes one TCR beta chain. Its specificity is not known. Sequencing was performed with immunoSEQ multiplex PCR; in TCRdb, only in-frame clones are kept and a portion is missing. The profile shows 5,600 or so clones, around 83% of them singletons. The data originate from a study of somatic mutations in cytotoxic T cells in rheumatoid arthritis. Study context: Blood (about 31 ml EDTA) from each patient was taken right after diagnosis, before any treatment. The flow sorting of some V beta antibody-stained T-cell populations reached nearly 100% purity, and the sorted populations included V beta1+ cells sequenced for TCRB. Study findings and constraints: It was found that CD8+ T-cell clonality in rheumatoid arthritis patients did not differ significantly from that in age-matched healthy controls.

Germline V gene sequence: CDR1 SGHAT, CDR2 FQNNGV. V shed 4 bases and J 3 bases; nucleotides not matched to a gene: 9. The CDR3 length is 16 residues. Positive magnetic bead selection was used to isolate CD4+ and CD8+ cells; purity was checked by flow cytometry. The sequence was obtained from an adult with rheumatoid arthritis. The sequencing input was CD8+ T cells sorted from blood. J is TRBJ1-1 and V is TRBV11-2; 9 nucleotides match TRBD1. DNA for the CDR3: TGTGCCAGCAGCTCCCCCCGGACAGGGGCGGACACTGAAGCTTTCTTT. This translates into CASSSPRTGADTEAFF. The whole variable domain, filled in from reference TRBV11-2 and TRBJ1-1, reads EAGVAQSPRYKIIEKRQSVAFWCNPISGHATLYWYQQILGQGPKLLIQFQNNGVVDDSQLPKDRFSAERLKGVDSTLKIQPAKLEDSAVYLCASSSPRTGADTEAFFGQGTRLTVV.